Following are 32 T cell receptor beta chains from one sample sequenced in a study of cytomegalovirus exposure and HLA in healthy donors. PCR involved 60 Vbeta and 13 Jbeta primers. Sequenced by immunoSEQ multiplex PCR; TCRdb stores in-frame clones only, minus some. The sample lists around 100,000 clones; 66% were seen once. Input material: PBMCs. The receptors here all came from a woman between 50 and 59 years old in good health and CMV-seronegative.

The chain combines TRBV9 with TRBJ2-1; perhaps TRBD2 as D (5 bases). The V gene lost 3 bases and the J gene lost 13 bases, with 14 bases spanning the gap. Per the germline V gene, CDR1 is SGDLS and CDR2 is YYNGEE. The CDR3 has 12 amino acids. The DNA of the CDR3 is TGTGCCAGCAGCGACGGAACTAGGTTACAGTTCTTC. It is translated as CASSDGTRLQFF.

Only one count was recorded for this clone. The chain combines TRBV30 with TRBJ2-2; weak D call: TRBD2 (6 bases). The germline V and J ends were trimmed by 2 bases and 1 base, with 14 bases remaining between them. CDR1 is GTSNPN, CDR2 SVGIG, per germline (reference sequence). CDR3 size: 16 residues. CDR3 DNA sequence: TGTGCCTGGAGTTGGGTCGGGGGAATGAACACCGGGGAGCTGTTTTTT. This sequence encodes CAWSWVGGMNTGELFF.

This clone was detected only a few times. The chain carries TRBV23-1 and TRBJ2-1; maybe TRBD2 (5 bases). TRBV23-1 belongs to the ORF category, with a function that is uncertain. This CDR3 is 18 amino acids long. Trimming pared 0 bases from V and 0 bases from J, leaving 15 bases between. The CDR3 coding sequence is TGCGCCAGCAGTCAATCTAGCTGGACTCGTTGCTCCTACAATGAGCAGTTCTTC. Amino acids: CASSQSSWTRCSYNEQFF.

The rearrangement joins TRBV19 to TRBJ1-2; D call uncertain. V shed 7 bases and J shed 5 bases, with 11 bases lying between them. Germline CDR1 is LNHDA and CDR2 is SQIVND (reference sequence). There are 12 residues in the CDR3. The CDR3 DNA reads TGTGCCAGTATAGTTCCGGGGTATGGCTACACCTTC. Protein: CASIVPGYGYTF.

The V and J genes are TRBV29-1 and TRBJ2-7, with 9 nucleotides matching TRBD2. The CDR3 consists of 13 residues. CDR1 SQVTM and CDR2 ANQGSEA come from the germline V gene. After removal of 2 bases from V and 5 bases from J, the junction contained 4 bases not matched to a gene. The CDR3 here is CSVEISGRDEQYF. The CDR3 bases are TGCAGCGTTGAAATTAGCGGGAGAGACGAGCAGTACTTC.

The chain employs TRBV6-6 and TRBJ1-2, with 8 bases that match TRBD1. J was trimmed by 4 bases and V by 4 bases; bases with no gene match: 5. Germline CDR1 is MNHNY and CDR2 is SVGAGI (reference sequence). The CDR3 length is 14 residues. As DNA, the CDR3 is TGTGCCAGCAGTTGGGGGACAGGCCCCTATGGCTACACCTTC. It specifies CASSWGTGPYGYTF.

The chain has TRBV19 and TRBJ2-7; tentatively, D is TRBD1 (6 bases). Germline values: CDR1 LNHDA, CDR2 SQIVND (reference sequence). The V end was cut by 2 bases, the J end by 3 bases, with 11 bases between. The CDR3 spans 14 residues. The CDR3 DNA is TGTGCCAGTAGTATACAGGGCAGGGGCTACGAGCAGTACTTC. It is translated as CASSIQGRGYEQYF.

CDR3 sequence: CASSPSSLYEQYF. The CDR3 DNA sequence: TGCGCCAGCAGCCCCTCCTCTCTCTACGAGCAGTACTTC. V usage is TRBV5-1 and J usage is TRBJ2-7, with D unresolved. The CDR3 consists of 13 residues. Germline CDR1 and CDR2: SGHRS and YFSETQ. The V end lost 4 bases, the J end lost 3 bases, and 11 bases lay between the germline ends.

The chain carries TRBV4-1 and TRBJ2-3, with 9 positions matching TRBD2. The V gene's germline CDR1 is MGHRA and CDR2 YSYEKL. This CDR3 is built from 15 residues. V trimming: 3 bases; J trimming: 4 bases; junction bases outside the gene matches: 5. The CDR3 DNA is TGCGCCAGCAGCCACCGTAGCGGGAGTTCAGATACGCAGTATTTT. Amino acid sequence: CASSHRSGSSDTQYF.

The chain combines TRBV2 with TRBJ2-3; TRBD2 matches 8 bases. This CDR3 has 15 residues. CDR1 SNHLY and CDR2 FYNNEI come from the germline V gene. V was pared by 7 bases and J by 2 bases, with 8 bases of the junction left unmatched. In nucleotides, the CDR3 is TGTGCCAGCACTAGGGTAGCGGGGACCACAGATACGCAGTATTTT. It encodes CASTRVAGTTDTQYF.

The chain couples TRBV7-3 to TRBJ2-1, with TRBD2 identical over 8 bases. Germline CDR1 is SGHTA and CDR2 is FQGTGA. The CDR3 loop spans 16 amino acids. The J segment lost 7 bases and the V segment lost 1 base, leaving 9 bases of the junction unmatched. The CDR3 coding sequence is TGTGCCAGCAGCTTAAGCGCGGGAGGCCCTTTTAATGAGCAGTTCTTC. Its protein product is CASSLSAGGPFNEQFF.

This chain uses TRBV2 with TRBJ1-1, with unresolved D. The CDR3 runs to 14 residues. CDR1 is SNHLY and CDR2 is FYNNEI in the germline V gene. Trimming removed 8 bases at V and 2 bases at J, with 15 bases between. CDR3 sequence (DNA): TGTGCCAGCCTTATACCGAGCCCTAACACTGAAGCTTTCTTT. Its protein product is CASLIPSPNTEAFF. Full variable domain (outside the CDR3, taken from reference TRBV2 and TRBJ1-1): EPEVTQTPSHQVTQMGQEVILRCVPISNHLYFYWYRQILGQKVEFLVSFYNNEISEKSEIFDDQFSVERPDGSNFTLKIRSTKLEDSAMYFCASLIPSPNTEAFFGQGTRLTVV.

The rearrangement links TRBV7-2 to TRBJ2-2, with 8 bases fitting TRBD1. The germline gives CDR1 SGHTA, CDR2 FQGNSA. This CDR3 is 16 amino acids long. With V trimmed by 5 bases and J by 7 bases, 12 bases remained unmatched. CDR3 sequence: CASSRLAQGASGELFF. CDR3 coding DNA: TGTGCCAGCAGCCGCCTAGCCCAGGGGGCGAGCGGGGAGCTGTTTTTT. Combining the CDR3 with reference TRBV7-2 and TRBJ2-2 gives the whole variable domain GAGVSQSPSNKVTEKGKDVELRCDPISGHTALYWYRQSLGQGLEFLIYFQGNSAPDKSGLPSDRFSAERTGGSVSTLTIQRTQQEDSAVYLCASSRLAQGASGELFFGEGSRLTVL.

V and J are TRBV28 and TRBJ2-5; 8 bases fit TRBD1. This CDR3 spans 15 amino acids. The germline gives CDR1 MDHEN, CDR2 SYDVKM. The V segment lost 4 bases and the J segment 2 bases; nucleotides outside the gene matches: 6. CDR3 residues: CASSSGTGGQETQYF. CDR3 nucleotides: TGTGCCAGCAGTTCAGGGACAGGTGGACAAGAGACCCAGTACTTC.

V is TRBV6-5 and J is TRBJ2-3, with D hard to call. V was trimmed by 6 bases and J by 1 base, leaving 14 bases between them. The CDR3 runs 15 residues. Germline CDR1 MNHEY, CDR2 SVGAGI. CDR3 nucleotide sequence: TGTGCCAGCAGAGAAAGAGCGAGCCGCACAGATACGCAGTATTTT. This gives the protein CASRERASRTDTQYF.

This rearrangement joins TRBV29-1 to TRBJ1-1, with D tentatively TRBD1 (5 bases). The CDR3 totals 13 residues. V lost 5 bases and J lost 4, with 14 bases in between. The germline V gene encodes CDR1 SQVTM and CDR2 ANQGSEA. The CDR3 bases are TGCAGCGTTTCCCGTCCGGGGGGCACTGAAGCTTTCTTT. Its protein product is CSVSRPGGTEAFF.

The chain joins TRBV5-1 to TRBJ2-6; D not resolved. Germline CDR1 reads SGHRS; CDR2 reads YFSETQ. This CDR3 contains 14 residues. V lost 4 bases, J lost 3 bases, and 8 bases lay in between. The CDR3 here is CASSTGGGANVLTF. The CDR3 DNA is TGCGCCAGCAGCACGGGTGGTGGGGCCAACGTCCTGACTTTC.

This chain uses TRBV2 with TRBJ1-5, with 7 nucleotides matching TRBD1. The V segment lost 7 bases and the J segment 3 bases; nucleotides outside the gene matches: 6. The CDR3 spans 14 residues. Germline values: CDR1 SNHLY, CDR2 FYNNEI. The CDR3 bases are TGTGCCAGCACCAAGGGACAGTCCAATCAGCCCCAGCATTTT. Translating gives CASTKGQSNQPQHF.

V usage is TRBV7-2 and J usage is TRBJ2-5; D not resolved. CDR1 is SGHTA and CDR2 is FQGNSA in the germline V gene. This CDR3 has 12 amino acids. The ends were cut back, 0 bases at V and 5 bases at J, with 4 bases in the middle. CDR3 coding DNA: TGTGCCAGCAGCTTAGCGCGGGAGACCCAGTACTTC. It encodes CASSLARETQYF. Supplemented by reference TRBV7-2 and TRBJ2-5, the full variable domain reads GAGVSQSPSNKVTEKGKDVELRCDPISGHTALYWYRQSLGQGLEFLIYFQGNSAPDKSGLPSDRFSAERTGGSVSTLTIQRTQQEDSAVYLCASSLARETQYFGPGTRLLVL.

The chain employs TRBV10-3 and TRBJ2-5; D is perhaps TRBD2 (6 bases). The J call may be incorrect, as the DNA end agrees better with TRBJ2-7. In germline, CDR1 is ENHRY, CDR2 SYGVKD. The CDR3 totals 13 residues. The CDR3 region is CAIGPGSSYEQYF. In nucleotides, the CDR3 is TGTGCCATCGGCCCCGGGAGTAGCTACGAGCAGTACTTC.

The chain joins TRBV11-3 to TRBJ2-4; 9 bases are shared with TRBD1. The CDR3 is 18 residues long. Germline V lookup: CDR1 SGHNT, CDR2 YENEEA. After removal of 5 bases from V and 2 bases from J, the junction contained 13 bases not matched to a gene. CDR3 amino acids: CASSHIGGQGLTKNIQYF. For the CDR3, the DNA is TGTGCCAGCAGCCATATCGGCGGACAGGGGCTTACCAAAAACATTCAGTACTTC.

The table lists this clone with a few counts. The chain couples TRBV18 to TRBJ1-1; 7 bases agree with TRBD1. The trim removed 2 bases at V and 0 bases at J, leaving 9 bases unmatched. Germline V gene lookup returns CDR1 KGHSH and CDR2 LQKENI. This CDR3 is 17 amino acids long. CDR3 loop: CASSPSIQGGMNTEAFF. The CDR3 nucleotides read TGTGCCAGCTCACCATCGATTCAAGGGGGCATGAACACTGAAGCTTTCTTT.

The genes are TRBV28 and TRBJ2-1; 10 bases are a match to TRBD2. Germline trimming cut 3 bases from V and 6 bases from J; bases unmatched to any gene: 5. In germline, CDR1 is MDHEN, CDR2 SYDVKM. The CDR3 contains 15 residues. CDR3 sequence (DNA): TGTGCCAGCAGTTTGTTAACTAGCGGGACCAATGAGCAGTTCTTC. This translates into CASSLLTSGTNEQFF.

The V and J genes are TRBV29-1 and TRBJ1-1; D uncertain. The CDR3 sequence is 13 residues long. Germline lookup yields CDR1 SQVTM and CDR2 ANQGSEA. V dropped 4 bases and J dropped 4 bases, with 13 bases sitting between them. CDR3 sequence (DNA): TGCAGCGTTGTGAGGATGGTAGTCACTGAAGCTTTCTTT. This sequence encodes CSVVRMVVTEAFF.

The chain carries TRBV25-1 and TRBJ1-1, with TRBD1 identical over 7 bases. V dropped 6 bases and J dropped 1; count of bases not matched to a gene: 8. Germline loops: CDR1 MGHDK, CDR2 SYGVNS. The CDR3 sequence is 15 residues long. The CDR3 nucleotides read TGTGCCAGCAGGGAAACAGGGGCCGCGAACACTGAAGCTTTCTTT. This gives the protein CASRETGAANTEAFF.

The chain couples TRBV5-1 to TRBJ1-4; possibly TRBD1 for D (5 bases). This CDR3 spans 13 amino acids. CDR1 is SGHRS, CDR2 YFSETQ, per germline. Trimming pared 4 bases from V and 8 bases from J, leaving 12 bases between. In nucleotides, the CDR3 is TGCGCCAGCAGCCAAGGACGGACAGAAAAACTGTTTTTT. It translates to CASSQGRTEKLFF.

This sequence joins TRBV5-6 and TRBJ2-3; D unresolved. Germline V lookup: CDR1 SGHDT, CDR2 YYEEEE. The V gene lost 4 bases and the J gene lost 0 bases, with 9 bases spanning the gap. The CDR3 loop spans 14 amino acids. CDR3 nucleotides: TGTGCCAGCAGCCCCGGCGGTAGCACAGATACGCAGTATTTT. Its protein is CASSPGGSTDTQYF.

The chain joins TRBV7-9 to TRBJ2-5; tentatively, D is TRBD1 (6 bases). This CDR3 comprises 14 residues. Trimming removed 5 bases at V and 9 bases at J, with 19 bases between. Germline V lookup: CDR1 SEHNR, CDR2 FQNEAQ (reference sequence). The CDR3 loop reads CASSETGGVGAQYF. CDR3 nucleotides: TGTGCCAGCAGCGAGACAGGTGGGGTCGGGGCCCAGTACTTC.

The J gene is TRBJ1-2, the V gene TRBV6-6; TRBD1 matches 9 bases. CDR3 length: 16 amino acids. Germline V lookup: CDR1 MNHNY, CDR2 SVGAGI (reference sequence). Trimming removed 5 bases from V and 0 bases from J; junction bases left unmatched: 7. DNA of the CDR3: TGTGCCAGCAGTCTACAGGGGGCGGAGGCTAACTATGGCTACACCTTC. This encodes CASSLQGAEANYGYTF.

This clone appeared a few times. The chain is built from TRBV19 and TRBJ1-6; D is uncertain. V lost 1 base and J lost 8, with 12 bases in between. Germline CDR1 LNHDA, CDR2 SQIVND (reference sequence). The CDR3 is 15 amino acids. The CDR3 DNA reads as TGTGCCAGTAGTATAGGGGGAGCTGGCGATTCACCCCTCCACTTT. Its protein is CASSIGGAGDSPLHF.

The J gene is TRBJ2-5, the V gene TRBV5-1; TRBD2 is a possible D gene (7 bases). The CDR3 runs to 14 residues. CDR1 is SGHRS and CDR2 is YFSETQ in the germline V gene. Trimming took 4 bases from V and 5 from J, leaving 15 bases between them. The CDR3 bases are TGCGCCAGCAGCACCGGAGGGGGGGAGGAGACCCAGTACTTC. Translation gives CASSTGGGEETQYF.

The genes are TRBV7-2 and TRBJ2-3; TRBD2 matches at 10 bases. Trimming at V came to 5 bases and at J to 4 bases, leaving 9 bases not matched to a gene. The V gene's germline CDR1 is SGHTA and CDR2 FQGNSA. This CDR3 region has 16 residues. The CDR3 spells CASSPQSGRASDTQYF. The CDR3 nucleotides read TGTGCCAGCAGCCCCCAGAGCGGGAGGGCGTCAGATACGCAGTATTTT.